The present T cell receptor beta chain was sequenced within a study of T cell clonality in common variable immunodeficiency (dated by TCRdb to between 2014 and 2017). V and J lose 0 bases and 6 bases, and a span of 10 bases separates them. The CDR3, from cysteine to phenylalanine, totals 14 residues. Sequencing covers 33 bases of the CDR3, shown here with the frame starting at base 1. Taken from the germline V gene, the CDR1 and CDR2 loops are SGHRS and YFSETQ. The study at large found these results: Healthy controls shared more TCRbeta clones with each other than CVID subjects shared among themselves (p < 0.0001). Even though DNA input was equal, the average per sample came to 65,000 to 100,000 unique sequences for controls compared with around 32,000 for CVID samples. Differences among patients in the CVID cohort limited the correlations between repertoire features and clinical complications. Reportedly, TCRbeta sequences from CVID had fewer deletions and N-nucleotide insertions, and highly modified clones with 13 or more V deletions were absent from CVID. It was noted by the authors that sequencing of the repertoires of T cell subpopulations would be needed to clarify the cause of the increased clonality in CVID. TCRbeta clonality was higher in CVID subjects than in healthy controls (t-test p = 0.018), and the increase was most characteristic of about a third of subjects.

For sequencing, equivalent amounts of genomic DNA were input from CVID and control samples. For every sample, a 60 bp segment covering the rearranged TCRbeta CDR3 region was amplified and then sequenced. The immunoSEQ assay, a bias-corrected multiplex PCR with high-throughput sequencing, was employed for TCRbeta amplification. The paper's processing steps were these. Each unique nucleotide sequence was treated as a clone and annotated with V, D and J genes, copy number and frequency. Sequences were labeled productive if in frame, and non-productive if out of frame or containing stop codons. As previously described, clonality was calculated on the basis of Shannon's entropy. The predicted amino acid sequences of productive clones were used to derive the mean CDR3 Kyte-Doolittle hydropathy. The R hclust function was used to hierarchically cluster scaled V gene usage with Manhattan distance and complete linkage. To assess clone sharing by CDR3 amino acid sequence, 12 repertoires per group were resampled over 100 rounds. The repertoires were searched for around 72 published EBV-specific and 200 to 300 published CMV-specific TCRbeta sequences. A couple of CVID samples yielding fewer than 10,000 sequences were excluded from analysis, leaving under 50 CVID repertoires. TCRdb took over this immuneACCESS table, retaining in-frame rearrangements with V and J assigned. Such tables are incomplete; in checked studies, under half of the missing clones stem from an unresolved V gene, and the remainder is unexplained. Clonal size and the V and J genes are those of that table, whereas D and trimming came from the DNA. The sample's clone listing holds about 15,000 clones. The ten largest clonotypes hold 4.9% of the sample.

Regarding this clone: Its antigen remains unidentified. The CDR3 end falls 3 residues outside the read, so it is completed with the germline J gene.

Standard criteria, namely reduction of serum IgG, IgA and/or IgM below the normal range together with specific antibody deficiency, were applied for the diagnosis of CVID. There were fewer than 45 subjects in the CVID group (approximately 30 male and 15 female), ranging in age from about 8 to 65 years, with a mean age of around 44. Predominantly Caucasian heritage was noted among both the CVID patients and the healthy controls. All CVID subjects had received replacement immunoglobulin therapy for at least one year at the time of study participation. At blood collection, none of the CVID subjects was ill or on immunomodulatory or immunosuppressive medication. Heparinized peripheral whole blood samples of 5 to 8 ml were collected from each donor. Genomic DNA from adults with common variable immune deficiency (CVID) and from healthy adult controls was the source for sequencing TCRbeta CDR3 repertoires. Diluted blood was density-centrifuged over Hypaque 1077 or Ficoll-Paque to isolate peripheral blood mononuclear cells. Genomic DNA was obtained from unsorted mononuclear cells using either Qiagen column purification or a centrifugation-based method.

In this chain, TRBV5-1 is recombined with TRBJ2-1; a confident D gene designation cannot be given. This sequence was found in a human donor with common variable immunodeficiency. Sequencing was done on a sample of peripheral blood mononuclear cells. CDR3 bases read: TGCGCCAGCAGCTTGGAAAGTCTAGGCAATGAG. Translation gives CASSLESLGNE. The CDR3 in full is CASSLESLGNEQFF.